This T cell receptor (beta chain) was found in a study of blood T cell repertoires in COVID-19 (dated by TCRdb to the early 2020s). In the study overall: Samples covering the acute and convalescent phases of COVID-19 were provided by collaborators in the United States, Italy and Spain. The repertoires were released in a freely available public database meant as a resource for research on the immune response to SARS-CoV-2. The sample metadata nearly always contained a de-identified subject ID, COVID-19 status, age in years and sex. Where HLA class I and class II types were available, the types were taken from metadata supplied by the sample provider, not from assay-based typing. The prospective study material was composed of cDNA or gDNA derived from T cells, B-cell-depleted T cells, or PBMCs. Samples came from the ongoing ImmuneRACE study (first 160 participants) plus 1,254 subjects from 6 global collaborators. The dataset comprised deeply sampled blood TCRbeta repertoires from subjects exposed to, actively infected with, or recovered from COVID-19. Here is what the overall study found, with its caveats: How much clinical and demographic metadata was included differed by source and by participant, and the metadata was provided uncurated.

Concerning this clone itself: Its antigen remains unidentified. Qualities for individual bases were not recorded, and no much larger clone is one base off.

According to the germline V gene (reference sequence), CDR1 reads LGHDT and CDR2 reads YNNKEL. CDR3 length: 13 amino acids, cysteine to phenylalanine. The entry retains the CDR3 DNA only, 39 bases that are in frame from base 1. V is pared back by 8 bases and J by 2 bases, with 10 bases lying between the germline termini. Participants in the prospective study were enrolled through a virtual design, were aged about 18 to 89 years, and lived in about 25 United States geographic areas. To assign participants to cohorts, the prospective study relied on clinical history that participants themselves reported in a screening survey and a study questionnaire. Recovered participants in ImmuneRACE Cohort 3 were defined by two consecutive negative NP/OP PCR tests, clearance by a healthcare professional, or resolution of symptoms. Each participant in the prospective study had whole blood, serum and a nasopharyngeal or oropharyngeal swab collected by mobile phlebotomists. Over an approximately 2-month period, participants in the prospective study had the option of providing additional blood draws and questionnaires. Blood samples from the prospective study were shipped frozen or at room temperature prior to DNA extraction.

TCRbeta CDR3 regions were amplified from genomic DNA by means of the immunoSEQ Assay, a bias-controlled multiplex PCR. For the original study's pipeline: Within the assay, amplification of reference gene primers was used to estimate how many nucleated cells each sample contained. Sequence reads were collapsed and filtered to measure the absolute abundance of every unique TCRbeta CDR3 rearrangement. Productive Simpson clonality was computed per sample as the square root of Simpson's diversity index over productive rearrangements. TCRdb holds this immuneACCESS table with in-frame rearrangements only. Some clones are missing; in checked studies, unresolved V genes explain under half, and the rest has no known cause. V and J calls and clone size are as listed in that table; D and trimming were resolved from the DNA. In all, the sample holds 250,000 to 300,000 clones, and around nine tenths of those were seen once. The ten most abundant clones make up 1.5% to 2% of the sample.

Recombination connected TRBV3-1 (or the pseudogene TRBV3-2) to TRBJ1-3; TRBD1 is possibly the D segment (6 matching bases). Sequencing was carried out using PBMCs or T cells enriched from blood (not recorded which). This clonotype was obtained from a middle-aged woman who had recovered from COVID-19. The DNA sequence reads TGTGCCAGCTTTTCAGGGGCTGGAAACACCATATATTTT. Translated, it reads CASFSGAGNTIYF.